Below are 13 T cell receptor beta chains sequenced from a single sample in a study of T-cell reconstitution after alpha-beta-depleted transplantation in children. Unique molecular identifiers were built into the TCRbeta library. TCRdb analysed the PCR reads with MiXCR anew, one entry per CDR3 protein. The profile shows 200,000 to 250,000 distinct CDR3 sequences, 11% of them singletons. The sample in question was PBMCs, obtained before TCRalphabeta/CD19-depleted stem cell transplant. The source of these receptors is a child under two years old with acute myeloid leukemia, due to receive a stem cell transplant.

This clonotype was recorded many times. The chain joins TRBV7-2 to TRBJ2-1, with D unclear. Trimming cost V 3 bases and J 2 bases, with 8 bases left between them. CDR3 size: 14 residues. The germline V gene encodes CDR1 SGHTA and CDR2 FQGNSA. CDR3 DNA: TGTGCCAGCAGCTTCGACCCTACCTACAATGAGCAGTTCTTC. Encoded protein: CASSFDPTYNEQFF.

This clonotype was detected a few times. The chain combines TRBV11-1 with TRBJ1-4, with TRBD1 as a possible D gene (5 bases). Germline CDR1 SGHAT, CDR2 FQDESV (reference sequence). The CDR3 loop spans 15 amino acids. V lost 5 bases, J lost 2 bases, and 12 bases lay in between. The CDR3 protein is CASSQRQGTNEKLFF. The CDR3 DNA reads as TGTGCCAGCAGCCAACGTCAGGGTACTAATGAAAAACTGTTTTTT. Drawing the rest from reference TRBV11-1 and TRBJ1-4, the complete variable domain is EAEVAQSPRYKITEKSQAVAFWCDPISGHATLYWYRQILGQGPELLVQFQDESVVDDSQLPKDRFSAERLKGVDSTLKIQPAELGDSAMYLCASSQRQGTNEKLFFGSGTQLSVL.

This clonotype occurred a few times. The V and J genes are TRBV18 and TRBJ1-5; 7 nucleotides agree with TRBD1. This CDR3 region has 15 residues. Germline V gives CDR1 KGHSH, CDR2 LQKENI. V lost 5 bases to trimming and J lost 6 bases; unmatched junction nucleotides: 10. As DNA, the CDR3 is TGTGCCAGCTCAGAAGGGGGCGCGTCCGTTCAGCCCCAGCATTTT. Translation: CASSEGGASVQPQHF.

The chain joins TRBV28 to TRBJ2-7, with 9 bases lining up with TRBD1. V trimming: 6 bases; J trimming: 5 bases; junction bases outside the gene matches: 8. The germline V gene has CDR1 MDHEN and CDR2 SYDVKM. The CDR3 is 14 amino acids. CDR3 DNA: TGTGCCAGCAGCGCGGGACAGGGTATAAACGAGCAGTACTTC. Protein sequence: CASSAGQGINEQYF.

This clonotype showed up many times. This chain joins TRBV20-1 and TRBJ1-3; D gene ambiguous. Trimming left V 3 bases short and J 4 bases short, with 10 bases between. Germline V gene data show CDR1 as DFQATT and CDR2 as SNEGSKA (reference sequence). CDR3 length equals 13 residues. CDR3 sequence (DNA): TGCAGTGCTAGTTGGGGAGAGGGAAACACCATATATTTT. Translated: CSASWGEGNTIYF.

This clonotype was observed many times. This chain connects TRBV7-6 to TRBJ1-1; D perhaps matches TRBD1 (6 bases). Germline CDR1 and CDR2: SGHVS and FNYEAQ. V was pared by 4 bases and J by 0 bases, with 12 bases between. The CDR3 runs 15 residues. As DNA, the CDR3 is TGTGCCAGCAGCTCTAAGGGGGTTTTGAACACTGAAGCTTTCTTT. Encoded protein: CASSSKGVLNTEAFF.

This clonotype occurred many times. This sequence joins TRBV4-1 and TRBJ2-7; TRBD2 matches 13 bases. J was trimmed by 2 bases and V by 2 bases; bases with no gene match: 9. CDR1 and CDR2 from the germline V gene are MGHRA and YSYEKL. This CDR3 has 18 amino acids. The CDR3 spells CASSQNLLAGGTPYEQYF. In nucleotides, the CDR3 is TGCGCCAGCAGCCAAAATTTACTAGCGGGAGGGACGCCCTACGAGCAGTACTTC.

The sample holds many counts of this clonotype. V and J are TRBV20-1 and TRBJ2-7; 10 positions agree with TRBD2. This CDR3 is built from 15 residues. Germline CDR1 is DFQATT and CDR2 is SNEGSKA (reference sequence). Trimming took 4 bases from V and 5 from J; bases not matched to a gene: 11. This CDR3 reads CSAKEKAGGHNEQYF. CDR3 nucleotide sequence: TGCAGTGCTAAAGAGAAAGCGGGGGGGCACAACGAGCAGTACTTC.

This clonotype was observed at least ten times. This chain uses TRBV28 with TRBJ2-5; D is ambiguous. This CDR3 has 13 residues. V was trimmed by 8 bases and J by 1 base, leaving 11 bases between them. Looked up from germline, CDR1 is MDHEN and CDR2 is SYDVKM. CDR3 amino acids: CASHRRVQETQYF. The CDR3, as DNA: TGTGCCAGCCACCGACGGGTCCAAGAGACCCAGTACTTC.

This clonotype occurred once. This chain joins TRBV20-1 and TRBJ1-1; unclear D gene. Germline V CDR1 and CDR2: DFQATT, SNEGSKA (reference sequence). Trimming took 4 bases from V and 6 from J, leaving 15 bases between them. The CDR3 has 13 residues. CDR3: CSATMYFPPEAFF. The CDR3 DNA reads as TGCAGTGCTACTATGTACTTTCCCCCTGAAGCTTTCTTT.

This clonotype was seen ten or more times. The rearrangement joins TRBV12-3 or TRBV12-4 to TRBJ2-1; D is undetermined. The CDR3 extends over 15 amino acids. V was clipped by 5 bases and J by 0 bases, with 11 bases between them. CDR3 residues: CASSPRASSYNEQFF. The CDR3 DNA sequence: TGTGCCAGCAGTCCCCGGGCTAGCTCCTACAATGAGCAGTTCTTC.

This clonotype was observed many times. The rearrangement uses TRBV4-1 and TRBJ2-7, with 7 positions matching TRBD1. CDR3 length equals 12 residues. Germline values: CDR1 MGHRA, CDR2 YSYEKL. V dropped 1 base and J dropped 6; count of bases not matched to a gene: 0. CDR3 protein: CASSQGDSEQYF. The CDR3 bases are TGCGCCAGCAGCCAAGGGGACAGCGAGCAGTACTTC.

This clonotype was seen many times. V usage is TRBV11-2 and J usage is TRBJ2-5; no reliable D call. V was clipped by 3 bases and J by 5 bases, with 13 bases between them. This CDR3 contains 14 residues. Germline CDR1 is SGHAT and CDR2 is FQNNGV. The CDR3 protein is CASSFGSLPETQYF. CDR3 DNA sequence: TGTGCCAGCAGCTTTGGTTCCCTCCCCGAGACCCAGTACTTC.